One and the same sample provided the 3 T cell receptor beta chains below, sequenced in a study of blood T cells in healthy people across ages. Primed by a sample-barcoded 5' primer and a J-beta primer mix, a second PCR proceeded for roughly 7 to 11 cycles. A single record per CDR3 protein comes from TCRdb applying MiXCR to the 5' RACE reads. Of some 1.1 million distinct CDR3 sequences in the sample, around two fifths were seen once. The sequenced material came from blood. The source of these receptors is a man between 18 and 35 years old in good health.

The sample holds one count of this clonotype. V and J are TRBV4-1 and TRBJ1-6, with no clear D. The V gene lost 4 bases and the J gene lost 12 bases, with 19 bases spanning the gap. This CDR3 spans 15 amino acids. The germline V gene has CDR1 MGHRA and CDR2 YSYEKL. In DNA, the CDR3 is TGCGCCAGCAGCCTAAACACCATCGGAGCGAAACCCCTCCACTTT. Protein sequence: CASSLNTIGAKPLHF.

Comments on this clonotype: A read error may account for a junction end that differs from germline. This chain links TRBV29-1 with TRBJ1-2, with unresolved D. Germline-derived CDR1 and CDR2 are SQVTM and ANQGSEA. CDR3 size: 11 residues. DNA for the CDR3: TGCAGCGTGGAAGACGGACTTGGCTACACCTTC. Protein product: CSVEDGLGYTF.

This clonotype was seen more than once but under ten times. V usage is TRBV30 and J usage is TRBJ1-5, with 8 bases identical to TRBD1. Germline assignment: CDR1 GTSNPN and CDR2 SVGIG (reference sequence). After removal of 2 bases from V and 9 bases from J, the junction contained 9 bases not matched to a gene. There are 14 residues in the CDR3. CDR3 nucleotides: TGTGCCTGGAGTTGGGGCAGGGGGCAGTGGCCCCAGCATTTT. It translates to CAWSWGRGQWPQHF. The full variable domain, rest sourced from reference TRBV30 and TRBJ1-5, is SQTIHQWPATLVQPVGSPLSLECTVEGTSNPNLYWYRQAAGRGLQLLFYSVGIGQISSEVPQNLSASRPQDRQFILSSKKLLLSDSGFYLCAWSWGRGQWPQHFGDGTRLSIL.